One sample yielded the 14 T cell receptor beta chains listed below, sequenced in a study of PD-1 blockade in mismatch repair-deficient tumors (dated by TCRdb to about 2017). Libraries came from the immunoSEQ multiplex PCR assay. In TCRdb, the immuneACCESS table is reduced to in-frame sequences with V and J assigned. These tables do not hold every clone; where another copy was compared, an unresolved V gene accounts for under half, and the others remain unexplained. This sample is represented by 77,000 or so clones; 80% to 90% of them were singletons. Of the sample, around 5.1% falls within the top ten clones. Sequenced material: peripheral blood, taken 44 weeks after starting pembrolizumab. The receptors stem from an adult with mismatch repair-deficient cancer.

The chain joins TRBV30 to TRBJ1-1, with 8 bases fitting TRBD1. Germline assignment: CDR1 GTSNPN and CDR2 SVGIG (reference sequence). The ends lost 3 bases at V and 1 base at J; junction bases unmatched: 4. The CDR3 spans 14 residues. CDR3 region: CAWSSGQGNTEAFF. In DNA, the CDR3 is TGTGCCTGGAGCTCCGGACAGGGGAACACTGAAGCTTTCTTT. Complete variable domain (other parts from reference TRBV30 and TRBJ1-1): SQTIHQWPATLVQPVGSPLSLECTVEGTSNPNLYWYRQAAGRGLQLLFYSVGIGQISSEVPQNLSASRPQDRQFILSSKKLLLSDSGFYLCAWSSGQGNTEAFFGQGTRLTVV.

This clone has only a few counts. The DNA of the CDR3 is TGTGCCTGGAGTGAGGGTCGGAGAAACTATGGCTACACCTTC. This gives the protein CAWSEGRRNYGYTF. The V and J genes are TRBV30 and TRBJ1-2, with D unclear. V was cut by 1 base and J by 2 bases, with 11 bases left in between. Germline CDR1 and CDR2: GTSNPN and SVGIG (reference sequence). There are 14 residues in the CDR3.

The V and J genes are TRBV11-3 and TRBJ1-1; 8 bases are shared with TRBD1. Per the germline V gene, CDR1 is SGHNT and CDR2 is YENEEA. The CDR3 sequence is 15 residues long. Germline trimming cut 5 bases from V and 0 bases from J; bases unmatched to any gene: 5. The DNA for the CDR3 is TGTGCCAGCAGCCCTAGGGACAGGTTGAACACTGAAGCTTTCTTT. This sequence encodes CASSPRDRLNTEAFF.

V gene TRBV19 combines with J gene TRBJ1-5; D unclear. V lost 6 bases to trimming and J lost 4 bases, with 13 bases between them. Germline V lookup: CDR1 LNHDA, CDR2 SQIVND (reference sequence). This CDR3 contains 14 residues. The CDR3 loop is CASRTVYSNQPQHF. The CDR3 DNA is TGTGCCAGTAGAACGGTGTACAGTAATCAGCCCCAGCATTTT. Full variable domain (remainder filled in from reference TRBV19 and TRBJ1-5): DGGITQSPKYLFRKEGQNVTLSCEQNLNHDAMYWYRQDPGQGLRLIYYSQIVNDFQKGDIAEGYSVSREKKESFPLTVTSAQKNPTAFYLCASRTVYSNQPQHFGDGTRLSIL.

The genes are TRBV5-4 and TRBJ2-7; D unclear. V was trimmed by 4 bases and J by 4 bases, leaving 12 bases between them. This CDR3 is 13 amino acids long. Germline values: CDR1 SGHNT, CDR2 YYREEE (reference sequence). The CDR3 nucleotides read TGTGCCAGCAGCCCGCAGATGGGGTACGAGCAGTACTTC. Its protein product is CASSPQMGYEQYF.

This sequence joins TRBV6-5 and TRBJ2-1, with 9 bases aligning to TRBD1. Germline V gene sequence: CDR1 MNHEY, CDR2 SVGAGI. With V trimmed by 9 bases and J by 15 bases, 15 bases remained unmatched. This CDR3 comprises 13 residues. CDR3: CASTGRTGGGRFF. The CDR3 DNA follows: TGTGCCAGTACAGGGAGAACAGGGGGCGGTAGGTTCTTC.

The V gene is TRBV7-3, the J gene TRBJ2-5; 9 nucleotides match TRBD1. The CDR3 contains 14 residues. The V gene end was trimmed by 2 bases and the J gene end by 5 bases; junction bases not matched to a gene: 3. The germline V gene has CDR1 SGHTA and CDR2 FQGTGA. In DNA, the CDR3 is TGTGCCAGCAGCTTAGGGACAGGGCTGGAGACCCAGTACTTC. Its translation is CASSLGTGLETQYF.

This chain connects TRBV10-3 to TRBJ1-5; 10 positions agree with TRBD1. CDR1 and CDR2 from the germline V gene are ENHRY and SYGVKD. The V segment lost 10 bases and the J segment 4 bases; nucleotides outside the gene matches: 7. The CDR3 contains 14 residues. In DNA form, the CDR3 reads TGTGCCACCATGACAGGGGGCCTTAATCAGCCCCAGCATTTT. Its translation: CATMTGGLNQPQHF.

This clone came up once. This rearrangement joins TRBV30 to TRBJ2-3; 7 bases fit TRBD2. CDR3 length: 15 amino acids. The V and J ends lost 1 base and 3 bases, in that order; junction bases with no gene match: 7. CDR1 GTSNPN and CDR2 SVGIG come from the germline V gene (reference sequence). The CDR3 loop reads CAWSGLAVSTDTQYF. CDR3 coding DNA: TGTGCCTGGAGTGGTCTAGCGGTATCTACAGATACGCAGTATTTT.

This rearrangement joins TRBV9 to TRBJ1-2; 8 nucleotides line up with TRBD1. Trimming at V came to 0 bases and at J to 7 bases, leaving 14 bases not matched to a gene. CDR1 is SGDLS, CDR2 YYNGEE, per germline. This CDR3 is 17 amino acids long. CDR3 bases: TGTGCCAGCAGCGTAGGTTCAGGGGGCATGGCACCAGGTGGCTACACCTTC. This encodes CASSVGSGGMAPGGYTF.

The CDR3 loop reads CASSLEVGGSVRNEQFF. In nucleotides, the CDR3 is TGCGCCAGCAGCTTGGAGGTGGGAGGGTCTGTTAGAAATGAGCAGTTCTTC. V gene TRBV5-1 combines with J gene TRBJ2-1; TRBD2 agrees at 7 bases. Germline CDR1 reads SGHRS; CDR2 reads YFSETQ. The CDR3 has 17 residues. V shed 0 bases and J 7 bases; nucleotides not matched to a gene: 13. Full variable domain (missing parts from reference TRBV5-1 and TRBJ2-1): KAGVTQTPRYLIKTRGQQVTLSCSPISGHRSVSWYQQTPGQGLQFLFEYFSETQRNKGNFPGRFSGRQFSNSRSEMNVSTLELGDSALYLCASSLEVGGSVRNEQFFGPGTRLTVL.

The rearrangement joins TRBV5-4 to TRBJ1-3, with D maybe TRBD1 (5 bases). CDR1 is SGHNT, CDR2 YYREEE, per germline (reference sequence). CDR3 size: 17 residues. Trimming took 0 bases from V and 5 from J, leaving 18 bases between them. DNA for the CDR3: TGTGCCAGCAGCTTGGATACGCGTCCCGGGGGTAGAAACACCATATATTTT. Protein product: CASSLDTRPGGRNTIYF.

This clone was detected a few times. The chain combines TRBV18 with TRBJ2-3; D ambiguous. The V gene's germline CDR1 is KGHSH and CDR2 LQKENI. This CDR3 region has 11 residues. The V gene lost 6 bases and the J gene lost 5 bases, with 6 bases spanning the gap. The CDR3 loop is CASSLRDTQYF. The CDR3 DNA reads TGTGCCAGCTCGCTCCGAGATACGCAGTATTTT.

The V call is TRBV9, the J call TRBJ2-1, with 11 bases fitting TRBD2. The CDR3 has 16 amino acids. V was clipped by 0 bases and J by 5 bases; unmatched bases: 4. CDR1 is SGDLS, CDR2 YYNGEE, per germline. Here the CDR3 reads CASSVVTSGSHNEQFF. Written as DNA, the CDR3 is TGTGCCAGCAGCGTAGTCACTAGCGGGAGCCACAATGAGCAGTTCTTC.